What follows describes a single TCR beta chain. Its target is not known. Taking 20-30 mg of unsorted bulk tissue, the authors co-extracted RNA and DNA. The source of the sample is a study of tumor-infiltrating lymphocytes in primary liver carcinoma. Starting from 500 ng of total RNA, TCR beta cDNA was produced with a primer in the constant region. Three-round nested multiplex PCR performed with slightly modified ARM-PCR produced the TCR beta libraries. Investigators reported that the first two PCR rounds, at 10 to 11 cycles each, used TRBV1-TRBV30 forward primers with a C-beta reverse primer. Via MiXCR, TCRdb re-called the multiplex PCR reads, giving one row per CDR3 protein. The table lists fewer than 150,000 distinct CDR3 sequences, around 60% of them singletons. Germline trimming cut 1 base from V and 0 bases from J; bases unmatched to any gene: 10. The germline gives CDR1 SGHNT, CDR2 YENEEA. The CDR3 has 18 amino acids.

Study-wide findings and caveats: All five tumor regions shared only about 8-25% of top clones. Tumor region pairs outstripped tumor-adjacent and tumor-blood pairs in overlap.

V is TRBV11-3 and J is TRBJ2-7; the match to TRBD2 covers 9 bases. The receptor's source is a woman in her sixties with primary liver carcinoma and hepatitis B virus infection. Source material: liver tumor tissue from sampling region 1. Subset here: tumor region T1, superior pole. Here the CDR3 DNA reads TGTGCCAGCAGCTTAGGAACTAGCGGGTATAAAAGCTCCTACGAGCAGTACTTC. This codes for CASSLGTSGYKSSYEQYF.